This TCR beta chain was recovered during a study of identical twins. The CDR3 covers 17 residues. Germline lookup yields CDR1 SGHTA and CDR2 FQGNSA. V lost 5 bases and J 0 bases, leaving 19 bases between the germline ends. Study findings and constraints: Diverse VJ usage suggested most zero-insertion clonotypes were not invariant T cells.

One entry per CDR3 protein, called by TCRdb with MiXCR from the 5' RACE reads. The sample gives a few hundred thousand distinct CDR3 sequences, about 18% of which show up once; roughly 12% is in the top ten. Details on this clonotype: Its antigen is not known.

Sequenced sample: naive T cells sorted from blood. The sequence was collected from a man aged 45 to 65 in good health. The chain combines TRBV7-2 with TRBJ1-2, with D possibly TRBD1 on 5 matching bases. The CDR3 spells CASSLLGPGVANYGYTF. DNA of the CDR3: TGTGCCAGCAGCCTCCTGGGACCCGGCGTAGCTAACTATGGCTACACCTTC.